What follows are 28 T cell receptor beta chains derived from one specimen sequenced in a study of graft-versus-host responses after intestinal transplantation. Method: immunoSEQ multiplex PCR; TCRdb's copy keeps in-frame clones and lacks some. The sample lists 95,000 to 110,000 clones, roughly 87% occurring once. Their specific antigens are unknown. Sequenced material: unstimulated CD4+ T cells sorted from spleen or lymph node cells, taken before intestinal transplant. Receptors were obtained from a human donor who received an intestinal transplant.

The chain has TRBV11-2 and TRBJ2-7; D tentatively fits TRBD1 or TRBD2 (5 bases each). Germline V gene data show CDR1 as SGHAT and CDR2 as FQNNGV. The V end lost 0 bases, the J end lost 4 bases, and 7 bases lay between the germline ends. This CDR3 region has 13 residues. CDR3 DNA sequence: TGTGCCAGCAGCTTAGAGTGGGGGTACGAGCAGTACTTC. It translates to CASSLEWGYEQYF.

This clone has more than one count but fewer than ten. The chain couples TRBV2 to TRBJ1-2; 8 bases are shared with TRBD1. CDR1 and CDR2 from the germline V gene are SNHLY and FYNNEI. The CDR3 is 14 amino acids. The V gene end was trimmed by 4 bases and the J gene end by 1 base; junction bases not matched to a gene: 2. CDR3 nucleotide sequence: TGTGCCAGCAGTGTTGACAGGGGTAACTATGGCTACACCTTC. Amino acid sequence: CASSVDRGNYGYTF. The full variable domain, in which reference TRBV2 and TRBJ1-2 provide the parts outside the CDR3, is EPEVTQTPSHQVTQMGQEVILRCVPISNHLYFYWYRQILGQKVEFLVSFYNNEISEKSEIFDDQFSVERPDGSNFTLKIRSTKLEDSAMYFCASSVDRGNYGYTFGSGTRLTVV.

The chain uses TRBV10-3 and TRBJ2-7; tentatively, D is TRBD1 or TRBD2 (5 bases each). This CDR3 has 15 amino acids. Germline lookup yields CDR1 ENHRY and CDR2 SYGVKD. V was trimmed by 3 bases and J by 4 bases, leaving 16 bases between them. The CDR3 reads CAISDLGPPSYEQYF. CDR3 in DNA: TGTGCCATCAGTGATTTGGGACCGCCTTCGTACGAGCAGTACTTC.

The chain employs TRBV2 and TRBJ2-7; 8 positions agree with TRBD1. This CDR3 is 14 amino acids long. Germline V lookup: CDR1 SNHLY, CDR2 FYNNEI. V shed 1 base and J 2 bases; nucleotides not matched to a gene: 1. This CDR3 is CASSEDRGAYEQYF. For the CDR3, the DNA is TGTGCCAGCAGTGAAGACAGGGGGGCCTACGAGCAGTACTTC.

DNA of the CDR3: TGCGCCAGCGCAGGGGGCACAGATACGCAGTATTTT. Its protein product is CASAGGTDTQYF. The chain carries TRBV5-1 and TRBJ2-3; perhaps TRBD1 as D (6 bases). In germline, CDR1 is SGHRS, CDR2 YFSETQ. Trimming cost V 7 bases and J 1 base, with 7 bases left between them. CDR3 length: 12 residues. Full variable domain (rest looked up from reference TRBV5-1 and TRBJ2-3): KAGVTQTPRYLIKTRGQQVTLSCSPISGHRSVSWYQQTPGQGLQFLFEYFSETQRNKGNFPGRFSGRQFSNSRSEMNVSTLELGDSALYLCASAGGTDTQYFGPGTRLTVL.

This chain links TRBV2 with TRBJ2-7, with 8 bases identical to TRBD2. Trimming at V came to 3 bases and at J to 11 bases, leaving 9 bases not matched to a gene. Germline lookup yields CDR1 SNHLY and CDR2 FYNNEI. The CDR3 sequence is 13 residues long. Here the CDR3 reads CASSDGGDPRKYF. In DNA form, the CDR3 reads TGTGCCAGCAGTGACGGGGGGGACCCCCGAAAGTACTTC.

This clone was seen once. The rearrangement joins TRBV29-1 to TRBJ2-3; D is perhaps TRBD1 (6 bases). This CDR3 region has 15 residues. The V gene lost 4 bases and the J gene lost 0 bases, with 14 bases spanning the gap. Germline values: CDR1 SQVTM, CDR2 ANQGSEA. The CDR3 DNA sequence: TGCAGCGTTGTCGGGTCAGGGGATAGCACAGATACGCAGTATTTT. It translates to CSVVGSGDSTDTQYF.

The chain has TRBV6-6 and TRBJ1-5; D is uncertain. The V gene lost 5 bases and the J gene lost 1 base, with 9 bases spanning the gap. Germline CDR1 and CDR2: MNHNY and SVGAGI (reference sequence). The CDR3 consists of 14 residues. The CDR3 bases are TGTGCCAGCAGTCCTCGACTGAGCAATCAGCCCCAGCATTTT. Translated, it gives CASSPRLSNQPQHF.

In its sample, this clone was seen once. This sequence joins TRBV10-2 and TRBJ1-3; the D is unclear. V dropped 3 bases and J dropped 6 bases, with 9 bases sitting between them. This CDR3 contains 13 residues. Germline values: CDR1 WSHSY, CDR2 SAAADI. The CDR3 DNA is TGCGCCAGCAGTGATCCCATGGTAAACACCATATATTTT. Encoded protein: CASSDPMVNTIYF.

V gene TRBV5-1 combines with J gene TRBJ1-3, with 9 bases matching TRBD1. The CDR3 extends over 15 amino acids. Trimming cost V 4 bases and J 4 bases; bases outside gene matches: 6. Germline CDR1 and CDR2: SGHRS and YFSETQ. As DNA, the CDR3 is TGCGCCAGCAGCCCTGGGACAGGGCGAGGAAACACCATATATTTT. Translated, it gives CASSPGTGRGNTIYF.

This clone came up a few times. The chain carries TRBV6-1 and TRBJ2-1, with 9 bases lining up with TRBD2. Trimming took 7 bases from V and 6 from J; bases not matched to a gene: 10. Germline CDR1 is MNHNS and CDR2 is SASEGT. This CDR3 has 15 residues. CDR3 in amino acids: CASIFAGGVPNEQFF. For the CDR3, the DNA is TGTGCCAGCATTTTCGCGGGAGGGGTGCCCAATGAGCAGTTCTTC.

The V gene is TRBV6-1, the J gene TRBJ2-2; 8 bases are shared with TRBD2. Unmatched junction bases numbered 8, after V lost 0 bases and J lost 5 bases. CDR1 and CDR2 (germline): MNHNS, SASEGT. The CDR3 has 17 amino acids. In DNA form, the CDR3 reads TGTGCCAGCAGTGAAGCCTTACCGGGACTAGGAACCGGGGAGCTGTTTTTT. Translation gives CASSEALPGLGTGELFF.

The CDR3 reads CASSSLGGDNTEAFF. CDR3 DNA: TGCGCCAGCAGCTCCTTGGGGGGGGATAACACTGAAGCTTTCTTT. This sequence joins TRBV4-1 and TRBJ1-1; weak D call: TRBD1 (5 bases). V gave up 5 bases and J gave up 2 bases, with 15 bases separating them. Germline loops: CDR1 MGHRA, CDR2 YSYEKL. The CDR3 runs to 15 residues.

This clone was counted only a few times. V and J are TRBV5-1 and TRBJ1-1; tentative D call: TRBD1 (5 bases). Trimming took 4 bases from V and 3 from J, leaving 10 bases between them. The CDR3 has 13 residues. The germline V gene encodes CDR1 SGHRS and CDR2 YFSETQ. CDR3 bases: TGCGCCAGCAGCAAAGGGACGGACACTGAAGCTTTCTTT. It encodes CASSKGTDTEAFF.

The rearrangement links TRBV10-2 to TRBJ1-1; D is unresolved. Deletions cut 6 bases from V and 3 bases from J, with 14 bases between. The germline V gene encodes CDR1 WSHSY and CDR2 SAAADI. The CDR3 has 14 residues. In DNA, the CDR3 is TGCGCCAGCAGCGTGCGGGTTATGGACACTGAAGCTTTCTTT. It is translated as CASSVRVMDTEAFF.

This chain links TRBV6-5 with TRBJ2-5; TRBD1 or TRBD2 may be the D gene (5 bases each). The ends were cut back, 0 bases at V and 5 bases at J, with 10 bases in the middle. Germline loops: CDR1 MNHEY, CDR2 SVGAGI. The CDR3 sequence is 14 residues long. The CDR3 spells CASSYSQGRETQYF. The CDR3 DNA reads TGTGCCAGCAGTTACTCCCAGGGACGGGAGACCCAGTACTTC.

The rearrangement links TRBV19 to TRBJ1-5, with a weak D call TRBD1 (6 bases). The CDR3 has 16 residues. Per the germline V gene, CDR1 is LNHDA and CDR2 is SQIVND (reference sequence). Trimming removed 3 bases at V and 0 bases at J, with 12 bases between. The chain's CDR3 is CASSIRDINSNQPQHF. Here the CDR3 DNA reads TGTGCCAGTAGTATTCGGGACATTAATAGCAATCAGCCCCAGCATTTT. The whole variable domain, remainder taken from reference TRBV19 and TRBJ1-5, is DGGITQSPKYLFRKEGQNVTLSCEQNLNHDAMYWYRQDPGQGLRLIYYSQIVNDFQKGDIAEGYSVSREKKESFPLTVTSAQKNPTAFYLCASSIRDINSNQPQHFGDGTRLSIL.

This clone has more than one count but fewer than ten. V and J are TRBV10-1 and TRBJ2-7; D is undetermined. The germline V gene encodes CDR1 WNHNN and CDR2 SYGVQD (reference sequence). V gave up 2 bases and J gave up 6 bases, with 8 bases separating them. The CDR3 is 12 amino acids. Here the CDR3 DNA reads TGCGCCAGCAGTGAGGTGTACGGCGAGCAGTACTTC. As protein: CASSEVYGEQYF.

This sequence joins TRBV6-6 and TRBJ2-5; D not resolved. CDR1 is MNHNY and CDR2 is SVGAGI in the germline V gene (reference sequence). CDR3 size: 12 residues. The V end was cut by 6 bases, the J end by 5 bases, with 10 bases between. The CDR3 DNA follows: TGTGCCAGCAGCCGGGCGCGGGAGACCCAGTACTTC. Its translation: CASSRARETQYF.

This clone was found once. The V call is TRBV9, the J call TRBJ1-5, with D possibly matching TRBD1 (5 bases). Germline CDR1 reads SGDLS; CDR2 reads YYNGEE. Trimming stripped 3 bases from V and 5 bases from J, with 9 bases between. This CDR3 has 13 residues. For the CDR3, the DNA is TGTGCCAGCAGCGCCCAGGGTGATCAGCCCCAGCATTTT. Translation gives CASSAQGDQPQHF.

CDR3 DNA: TGTGCCAGCAGTCGGACCGGGACAAACACCGGGGAGCTGTTTTTT. This encodes CASSRTGTNTGELFF. The J gene is TRBJ2-2, the V gene TRBV5-4; D may be TRBD1 (6 bases). The CDR3 totals 15 residues. V lost 5 bases, J lost 2 bases, and 13 bases lay in between. CDR1 SGHNT and CDR2 YYREEE come from the germline V gene (reference sequence).

The chain joins TRBV27 to TRBJ2-1; the match to TRBD2 covers 11 bases. The CDR3 is 14 amino acids. The V and J ends lost 6 bases and 4 bases, in that order; junction bases with no gene match: 2. The V gene's germline CDR1 is MNHEY and CDR2 SMNVEV (reference sequence). The CDR3: CASSGLAGYNEQFF. The CDR3, as DNA: TGTGCCAGCAGCGGACTAGCGGGTTACAATGAGCAGTTCTTC.

This chain connects TRBV4-2 to TRBJ2-3; 8 bases map to TRBD2. With 0 bases clipped from V and 5 bases from J, the junction kept 7 bases outside the gene matches. CDR3 length equals 16 residues. The germline V gene has CDR1 LGHNA and CDR2 YNFKEQ. The CDR3 nucleotides are TGTGCCAGCAGCCAAGATTTCGCGGGAGGAGGAGATACGCAGTATTTT. Translating it yields CASSQDFAGGGDTQYF.

This clone was detected only once. Without the conserved terminal phenylalanine or tryptophan, this CDR3 likely stems from a read error. The J gene is TRBJ1-6, the V gene TRBV7-3; D is possibly TRBD1 (5 bases). The V gene lost 5 bases and the J gene lost 7 bases, with 15 bases spanning the gap. CDR1 and CDR2 (germline): SGHTA, FQGTGA. The CDR3 consists of 15 residues. CDR3 bases: TGTGCCAGCAGCACCGGGACGGCGGTAAATTCACCCCTCCACCTT. It encodes CASSTGTAVNSPLHL.

The chain couples TRBV27 to TRBJ2-1; D is perhaps TRBD1 (5 bases). Trimming took off 7 bases at V and 7 bases at J, with 20 bases between the two ends. Germline V CDR1 and CDR2: MNHEY, SMNVEV (reference sequence). The CDR3 extends over 15 amino acids. The CDR3 region is CASIRAGRVRNEQFF. The CDR3, as DNA: TGTGCCAGCATCAGGGCAGGCAGGGTTAGGAATGAGCAGTTCTTC.

CDR3 loop: CASSLDLRGEKLFF. The CDR3 DNA is TGTGCCAGCAGCTTAGATCTCAGGGGTGAAAAACTGTTTTTT. The chain employs TRBV11-2 and TRBJ1-4; D possibly corresponds to TRBD1 (6 bases). V was clipped by 0 bases and J by 7 bases, with 9 bases between them. CDR1 is SGHAT, CDR2 FQNNGV, per germline. The CDR3 contains 14 residues. The full variable domain, with the rest looked up from reference TRBV11-2 and TRBJ1-4, is EAGVAQSPRYKIIEKRQSVAFWCNPISGHATLYWYQQILGQGPKLLIQFQNNGVVDDSQLPKDRFSAERLKGVDSTLKIQPAKLEDSAVYLCASSLDLRGEKLFFGSGTQLSVL.

The V call is TRBV7-7, the J call TRBJ2-1; 7 bases are a match to TRBD2. The CDR3 has 14 residues. With 5 bases clipped from V and 6 bases from J, the junction kept 7 bases outside the gene matches. Germline values: CDR1 SSHAT, CDR2 FNYEAQ (reference sequence). DNA of the CDR3: TGTGCCAGCAGCGCAGGACTAGGTTCCAATGAGCAGTTCTTC. Amino acids: CASSAGLGSNEQFF.

The chain links TRBV9 to TRBJ2-3; TRBD2 aligns across 9 bases. V dropped 3 bases and J dropped 1; count of bases not matched to a gene: 3. The CDR3 length is 15 residues. In germline, CDR1 is SGDLS, CDR2 YYNGEE. The CDR3 DNA follows: TGTGCCAGCAGCGGGAGACTAGCGGGCACAGATACGCAGTATTTT. Amino acid sequence: CASSGRLAGTDTQYF.